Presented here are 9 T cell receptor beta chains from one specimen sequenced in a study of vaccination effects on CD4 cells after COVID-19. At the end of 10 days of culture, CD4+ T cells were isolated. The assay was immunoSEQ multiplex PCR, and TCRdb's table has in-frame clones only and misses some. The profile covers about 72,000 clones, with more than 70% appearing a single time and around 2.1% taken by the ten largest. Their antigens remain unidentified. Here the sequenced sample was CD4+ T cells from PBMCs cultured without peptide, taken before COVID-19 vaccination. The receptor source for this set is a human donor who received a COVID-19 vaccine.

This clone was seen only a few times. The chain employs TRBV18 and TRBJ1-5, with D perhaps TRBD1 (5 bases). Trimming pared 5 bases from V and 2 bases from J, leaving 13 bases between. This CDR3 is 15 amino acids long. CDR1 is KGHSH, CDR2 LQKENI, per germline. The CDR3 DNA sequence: TGTGCCAGCTCAACGGGGGACGGACGCAATCAGCCCCAGCATTTT. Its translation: CASSTGDGRNQPQHF. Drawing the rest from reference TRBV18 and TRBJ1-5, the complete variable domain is NAGVMQNPRHLVRRRGQEARLRCSPMKGHSHVYWYRQLPEEGLKFMVYLQKENIIDESGMPKERFSAEFPKEGPSILRIQQVVRGDSAAYFCASSTGDGRNQPQHFGDGTRLSIL.

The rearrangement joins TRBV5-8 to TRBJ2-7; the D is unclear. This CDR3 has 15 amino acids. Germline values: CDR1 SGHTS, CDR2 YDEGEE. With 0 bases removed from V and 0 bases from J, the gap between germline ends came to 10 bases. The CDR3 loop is CASSLGHLFSYEQYV. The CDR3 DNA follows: TGTGCCAGCAGCTTGGGCCATCTGTTCTCCTACGAGCAGTACGTC.

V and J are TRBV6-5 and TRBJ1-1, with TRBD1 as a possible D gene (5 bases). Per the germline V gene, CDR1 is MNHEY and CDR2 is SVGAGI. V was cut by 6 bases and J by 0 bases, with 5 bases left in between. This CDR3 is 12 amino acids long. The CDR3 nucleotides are TGTGCCAGCAGGGGGCTGAACACTGAAGCTTTCTTT. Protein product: CASRGLNTEAFF.

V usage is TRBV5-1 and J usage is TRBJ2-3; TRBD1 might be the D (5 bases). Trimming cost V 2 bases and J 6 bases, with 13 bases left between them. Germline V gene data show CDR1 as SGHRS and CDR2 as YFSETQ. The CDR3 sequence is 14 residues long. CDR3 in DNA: TGCGCCAGCAGCTTTGATCAGGGCTGGGATACGCAGTATTTT. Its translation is CASSFDQGWDTQYF.

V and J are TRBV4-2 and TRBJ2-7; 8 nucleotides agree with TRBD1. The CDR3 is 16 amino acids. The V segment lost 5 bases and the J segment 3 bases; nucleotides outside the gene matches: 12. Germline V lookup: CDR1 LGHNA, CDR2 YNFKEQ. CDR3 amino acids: CASSSPTGTGVYEQYV. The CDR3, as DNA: TGTGCCAGCAGCTCACCAACCGGGACAGGCGTCTACGAGCAGTACGTC.

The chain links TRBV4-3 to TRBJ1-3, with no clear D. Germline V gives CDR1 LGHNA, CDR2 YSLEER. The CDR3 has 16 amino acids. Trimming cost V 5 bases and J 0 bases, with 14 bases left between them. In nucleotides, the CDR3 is TGCGCCAGCAGCTTAGACGGACCAACCTCTGGAAACACCATATATTTT. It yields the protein CASSLDGPTSGNTIYF.

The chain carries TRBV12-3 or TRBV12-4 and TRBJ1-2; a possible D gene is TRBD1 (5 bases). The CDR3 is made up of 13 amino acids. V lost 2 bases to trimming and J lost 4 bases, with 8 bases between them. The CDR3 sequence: CASSLTGIYGYTF. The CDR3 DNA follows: TGTGCCAGCAGTTTAACAGGAATCTATGGCTACACCTTC.

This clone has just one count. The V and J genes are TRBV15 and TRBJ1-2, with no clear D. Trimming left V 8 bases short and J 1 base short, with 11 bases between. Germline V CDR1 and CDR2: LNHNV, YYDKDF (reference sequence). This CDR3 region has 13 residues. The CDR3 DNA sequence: TGTGCCACCCGGCGGGCCAGTAACTATGGCTACACCTTC. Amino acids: CATRRASNYGYTF.

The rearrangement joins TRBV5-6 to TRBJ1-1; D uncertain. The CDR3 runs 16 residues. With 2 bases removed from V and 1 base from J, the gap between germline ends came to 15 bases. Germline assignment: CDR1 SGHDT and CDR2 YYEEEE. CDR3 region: CASSFITRPTNTEAFF. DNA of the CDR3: TGTGCCAGCAGCTTCATCACCAGGCCTACGAACACTGAAGCTTTCTTT.